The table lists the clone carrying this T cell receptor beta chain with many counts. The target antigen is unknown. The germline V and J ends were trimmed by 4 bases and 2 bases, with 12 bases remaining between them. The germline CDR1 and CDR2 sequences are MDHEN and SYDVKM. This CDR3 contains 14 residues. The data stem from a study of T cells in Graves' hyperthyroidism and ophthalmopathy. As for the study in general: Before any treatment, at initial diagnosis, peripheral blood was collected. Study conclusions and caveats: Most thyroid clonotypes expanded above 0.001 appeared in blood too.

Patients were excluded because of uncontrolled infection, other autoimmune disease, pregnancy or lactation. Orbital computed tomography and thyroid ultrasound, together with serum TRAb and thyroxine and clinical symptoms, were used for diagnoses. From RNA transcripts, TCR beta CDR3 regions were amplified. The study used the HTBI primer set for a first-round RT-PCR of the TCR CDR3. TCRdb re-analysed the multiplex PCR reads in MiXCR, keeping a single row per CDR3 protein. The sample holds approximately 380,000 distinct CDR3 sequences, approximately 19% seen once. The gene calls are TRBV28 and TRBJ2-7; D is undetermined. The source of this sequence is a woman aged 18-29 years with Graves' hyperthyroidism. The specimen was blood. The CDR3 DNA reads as TGTGCCAGCAGTTACCTAGGCGGAACCTACGAGCAGTACTTC. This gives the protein CASSYLGGTYEQYF.